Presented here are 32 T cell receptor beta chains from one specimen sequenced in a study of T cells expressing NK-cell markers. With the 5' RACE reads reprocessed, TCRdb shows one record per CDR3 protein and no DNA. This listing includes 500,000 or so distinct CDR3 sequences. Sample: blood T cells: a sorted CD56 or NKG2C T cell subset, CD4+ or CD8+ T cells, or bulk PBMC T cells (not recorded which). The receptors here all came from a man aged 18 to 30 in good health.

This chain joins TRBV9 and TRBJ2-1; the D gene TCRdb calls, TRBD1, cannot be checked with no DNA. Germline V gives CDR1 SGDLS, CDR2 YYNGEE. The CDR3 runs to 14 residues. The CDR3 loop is CASSVAGQGDEQFF.

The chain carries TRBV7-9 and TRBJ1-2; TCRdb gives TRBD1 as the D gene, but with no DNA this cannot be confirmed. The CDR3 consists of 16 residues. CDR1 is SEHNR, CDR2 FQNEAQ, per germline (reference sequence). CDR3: CASSSSKTEGKYGYTF.

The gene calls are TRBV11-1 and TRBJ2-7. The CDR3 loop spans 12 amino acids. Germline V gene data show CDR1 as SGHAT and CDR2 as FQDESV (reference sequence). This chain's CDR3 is CASRDEVNEQYF.

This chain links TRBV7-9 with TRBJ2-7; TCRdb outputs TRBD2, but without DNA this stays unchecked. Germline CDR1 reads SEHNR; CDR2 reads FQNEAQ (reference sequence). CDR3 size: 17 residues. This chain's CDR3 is CASSLGTSGPINYEQYF.

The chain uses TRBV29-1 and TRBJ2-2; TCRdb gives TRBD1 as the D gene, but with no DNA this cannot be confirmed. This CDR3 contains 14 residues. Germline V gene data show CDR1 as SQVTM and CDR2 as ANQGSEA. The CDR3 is CSALGHSNTGELFF.

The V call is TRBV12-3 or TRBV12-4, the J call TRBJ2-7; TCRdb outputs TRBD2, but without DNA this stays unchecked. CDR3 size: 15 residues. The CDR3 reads CASSFGIAESYEQYF.

This CDR3 reads CATSRDASGRAQFF. The genes are TRBV15 and TRBJ2-1; TCRdb reports TRBD2, a call that lacks DNA to check it against. The germline V gene has CDR1 LNHNV and CDR2 YYDKDF (reference sequence). The CDR3 totals 14 residues.

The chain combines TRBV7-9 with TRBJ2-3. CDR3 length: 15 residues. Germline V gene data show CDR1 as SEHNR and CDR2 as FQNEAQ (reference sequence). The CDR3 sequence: CASSSITETADTQYF.

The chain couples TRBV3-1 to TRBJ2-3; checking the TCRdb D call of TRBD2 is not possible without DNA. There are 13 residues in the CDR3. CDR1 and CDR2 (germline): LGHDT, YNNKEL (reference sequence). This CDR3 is CASSQEAGSTQYF.

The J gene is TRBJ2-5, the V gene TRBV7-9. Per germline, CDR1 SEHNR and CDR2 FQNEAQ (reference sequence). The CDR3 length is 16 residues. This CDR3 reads CASSLVSLSIQETQYF.

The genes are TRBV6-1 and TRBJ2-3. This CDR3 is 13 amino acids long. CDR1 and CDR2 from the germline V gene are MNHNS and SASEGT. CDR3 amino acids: CATEHPSTDTQYF.

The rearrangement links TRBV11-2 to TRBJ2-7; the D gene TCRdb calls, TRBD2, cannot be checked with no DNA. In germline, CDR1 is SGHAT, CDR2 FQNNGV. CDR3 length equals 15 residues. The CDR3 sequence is CASSFSLAGAYEQYF.

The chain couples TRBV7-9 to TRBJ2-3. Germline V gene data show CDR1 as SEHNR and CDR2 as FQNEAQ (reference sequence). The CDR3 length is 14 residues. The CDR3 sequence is CASSLYGSTDTQYF. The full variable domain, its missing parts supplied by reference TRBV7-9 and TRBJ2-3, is DTGVSQNPRHKITKRGQNVTFRCDPISEHNRLYWYRQTLGQGPEFLTYFQNEAQLEKSRLLSDRFSAERPKGSFSTLEIQRTEQGDSAMYLCASSLYGSTDTQYFGPGTRLTVL.

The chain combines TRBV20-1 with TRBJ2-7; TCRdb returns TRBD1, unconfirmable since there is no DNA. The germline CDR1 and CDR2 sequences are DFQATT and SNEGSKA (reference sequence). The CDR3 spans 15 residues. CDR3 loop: CSARELRDFAYEQYF.

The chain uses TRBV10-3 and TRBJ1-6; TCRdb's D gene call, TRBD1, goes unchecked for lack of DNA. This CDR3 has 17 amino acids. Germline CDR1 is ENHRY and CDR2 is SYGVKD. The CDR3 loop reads CAISDGAESSYNSPLHF.

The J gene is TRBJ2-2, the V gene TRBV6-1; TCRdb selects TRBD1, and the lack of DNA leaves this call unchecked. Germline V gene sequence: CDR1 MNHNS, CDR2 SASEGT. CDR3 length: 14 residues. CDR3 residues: CASSARTGSGELFF.

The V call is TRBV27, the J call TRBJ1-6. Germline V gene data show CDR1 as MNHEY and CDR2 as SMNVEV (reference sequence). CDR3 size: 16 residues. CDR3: CASSLFGQSTNSPLHF.

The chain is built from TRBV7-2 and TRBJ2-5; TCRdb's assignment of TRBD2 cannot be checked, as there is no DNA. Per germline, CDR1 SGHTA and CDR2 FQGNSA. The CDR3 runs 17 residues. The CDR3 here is CASRVDRWLADQETQYF. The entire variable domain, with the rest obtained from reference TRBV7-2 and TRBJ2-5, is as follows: GAGVSQSPSNKVTEKGKDVELRCDPISGHTALYWYRQSLGQGLEFLIYFQGNSAPDKSGLPSDRFSAERTGGSVSTLTIQRTQQEDSAVYLCASRVDRWLADQETQYFGPGTRLLVL.

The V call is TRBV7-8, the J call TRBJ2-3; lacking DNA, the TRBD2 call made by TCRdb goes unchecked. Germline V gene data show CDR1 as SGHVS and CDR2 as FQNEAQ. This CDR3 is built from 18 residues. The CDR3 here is CASSSGLAGKASTDTQYF.

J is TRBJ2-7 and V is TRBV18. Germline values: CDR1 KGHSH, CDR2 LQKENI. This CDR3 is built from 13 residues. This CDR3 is CASSQYGVYEQYF. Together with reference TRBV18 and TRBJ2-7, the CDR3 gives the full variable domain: NAGVMQNPRHLVRRRGQEARLRCSPMKGHSHVYWYRQLPEEGLKFMVYLQKENIIDESGMPKERFSAEFPKEGPSILRIQQVVRGDSAAYFCASSQYGVYEQYFGPGTRLTVT.

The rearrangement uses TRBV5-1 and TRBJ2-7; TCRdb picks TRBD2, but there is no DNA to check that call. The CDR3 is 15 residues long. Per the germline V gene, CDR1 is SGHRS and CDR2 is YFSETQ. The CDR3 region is CASSLESGLAYEQYF.

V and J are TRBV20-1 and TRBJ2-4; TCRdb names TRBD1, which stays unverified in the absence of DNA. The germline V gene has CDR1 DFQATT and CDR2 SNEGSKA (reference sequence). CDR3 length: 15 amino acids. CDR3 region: CSAEQGLSAKNIQYF.

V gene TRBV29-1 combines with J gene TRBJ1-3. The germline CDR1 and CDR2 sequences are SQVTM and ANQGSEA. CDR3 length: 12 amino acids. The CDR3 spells CSVEVGGNTIYF.

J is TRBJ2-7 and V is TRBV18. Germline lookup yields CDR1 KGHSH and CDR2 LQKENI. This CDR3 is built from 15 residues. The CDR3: CASSPPLASSYEQYF.

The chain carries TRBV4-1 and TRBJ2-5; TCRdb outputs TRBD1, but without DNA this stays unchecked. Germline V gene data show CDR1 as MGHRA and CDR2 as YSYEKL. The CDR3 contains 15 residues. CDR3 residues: CASSFTGGLIETQYF.

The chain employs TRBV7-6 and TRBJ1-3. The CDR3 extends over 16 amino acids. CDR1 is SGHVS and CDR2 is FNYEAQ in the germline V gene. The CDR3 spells CASSLAPGPGGNTIYF. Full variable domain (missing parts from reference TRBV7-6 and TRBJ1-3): GAGVSQSPRYKVTKRGQDVALRCDPISGHVSLYWYRQALGQGPEFLTYFNYEAQQDKSGLPNDRFSAERPEGSISTLTIQRTEQRDSAMYRCASSLAPGPGGNTIYFGEGSWLTVV.

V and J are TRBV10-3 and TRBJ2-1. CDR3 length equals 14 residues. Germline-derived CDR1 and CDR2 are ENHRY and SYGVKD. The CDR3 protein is CAISKGSSYNEQFF.

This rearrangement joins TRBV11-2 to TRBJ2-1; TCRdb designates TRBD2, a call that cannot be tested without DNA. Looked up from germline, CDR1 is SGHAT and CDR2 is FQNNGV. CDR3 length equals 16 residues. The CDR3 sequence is CASSFSLAGASNEQFF.

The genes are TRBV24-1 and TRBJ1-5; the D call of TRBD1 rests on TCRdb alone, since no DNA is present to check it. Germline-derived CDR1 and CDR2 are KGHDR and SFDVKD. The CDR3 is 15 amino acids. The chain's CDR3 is CATSSAQGFGQPQHF.

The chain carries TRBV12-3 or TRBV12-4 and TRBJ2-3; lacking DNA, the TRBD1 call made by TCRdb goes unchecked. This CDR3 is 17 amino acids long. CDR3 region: CASRTGFAGTDTDTQYF.

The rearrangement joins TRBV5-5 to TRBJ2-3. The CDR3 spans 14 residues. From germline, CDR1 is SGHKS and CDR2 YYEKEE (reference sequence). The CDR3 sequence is CASSLAPSTDTQYF.

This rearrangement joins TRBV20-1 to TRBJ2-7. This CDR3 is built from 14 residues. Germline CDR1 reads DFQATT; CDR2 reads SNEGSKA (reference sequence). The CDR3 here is CSARDVVGWYEQYF.